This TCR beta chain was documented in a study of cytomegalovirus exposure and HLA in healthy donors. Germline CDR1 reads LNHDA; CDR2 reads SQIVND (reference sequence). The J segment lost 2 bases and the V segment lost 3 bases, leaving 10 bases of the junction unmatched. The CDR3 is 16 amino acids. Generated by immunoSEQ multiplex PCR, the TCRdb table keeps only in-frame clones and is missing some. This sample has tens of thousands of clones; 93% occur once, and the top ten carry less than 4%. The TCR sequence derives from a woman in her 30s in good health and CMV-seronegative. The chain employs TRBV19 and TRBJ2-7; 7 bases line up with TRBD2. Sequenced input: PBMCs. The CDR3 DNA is TGTGCCAGTAGTATGATTGCGAACGGGGGGACCTACGAGCAGTACTTC. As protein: CASSMIANGGTYEQYF.